A selection of T cell receptor beta chains follows, all from one sample in a study of cytomegalovirus exposure and HLA in healthy donors. Only in-frame clones appear in the TCRdb table, and some are missing; sequencing was by immunoSEQ multiplex PCR. In the table there are 82,000 or so clones, over 85% of which are singletons. Source material: PBMCs. These receptor sequences come from a woman in her late teens or twenties in good health and CMV-seronegative. Both conserved end residues are part of each CDR3. A D gene is named only where the DNA matches it firmly. Size tells how often a clone was seen (once, few, many) or the class of an expanded clone, and some rows leave it out.

D gene,J gene,clone size,V gene,CDR3 DNA,CDR3 protein
TRBD1,TRBJ1-2,NA,TRBV5-8,TGTGCCAGCAGCTTGACAGGGGCTAACTATGGCTACACCTTC,CASSLTGANYGYTF
NA,TRBJ2-5,once,TRBV2,TGTGCCAGCAGTGTTACAGAACAAGAGACCCAGTACTTC,CASSVTEQETQYF
NA,TRBJ2-7,NA,TRBV6-5,TGTGCCAGCAGTTACTCGACTTCCGGAAGCTCCTACGAGCAGTACTTC,CASSYSTSGSSYEQYF
NA,TRBJ2-7,NA,TRBV7-9,TGTGCCAGCAGCTTCTTGACAGGTGACGAGCAGTACTTC,CASSFLTGDEQYF
NA,TRBJ2-7,NA,TRBV9,TGTGCCAGCAGCGTAGAGACAAGAACCTACGAGCAGTACTTC,CASSVETRTYEQYF
NA,TRBJ2-7,NA,TRBV5-1,TGCGCCAGCAGGGCGGGGCCCAGCTCCTACGAGCAGTACTTC,CASRAGPSSYEQYF
NA,TRBJ2-7,once,TRBV21-1,TGTGCCAGCAGCGGACCTAGCGGGGGGTCTCTCACCTACGAGCAGTACTTC,CASSGPSGGSLTYEQYF
NA,TRBJ2-2,once,TRBV27,TGTGCCACCAACAGGGTAGGGGACACCGGGGAGCTGTTTTTT,CATNRVGDTGELFF
TRBD1,TRBJ1-2,NA,TRBV7-9,TGTGCCAGCAGCCTTCGACAGGGGCACGGCTACACCTTC,CASSLRQGHGYTF
NA,TRBJ1-2,NA,TRBV11-2,TGTGCCAGCAGCTTTGGGGCGACGGCTAACTATGGCTACACCTTC,CASSFGATANYGYTF
TRBD2,TRBJ2-1,few,TRBV25-1,TGTGCCAGCAGTGAACTAGCGGGAGATGGCTACAATGAGCAGTTCTTC,CASSELAGDGYNEQFF
NA,TRBJ2-7,once,TRBV7-8,TGTGCCAGCAGCTTCATTAGCGCCTCCTACGAGCAGTACTTC,CASSFISASYEQYF
TRBD2,TRBJ2-1,NA,TRBV7-9,TGTGCCAGCAGCTTATTTACTTCCGGGACTAGCGGTTACAATGAGCAGTTCTTC,CASSLFTSGTSGYNEQFF
NA,TRBJ1-2,NA,TRBV6-1,TGTGCCAGCAGTGAACAGGGGCCTGGTGGCTACACCTTC,CASSEQGPGGYTF
TRBD2,TRBJ2-1,NA,TRBV9,TGTGCCAGCAGCGCCGGGACTAGCGGGGCCATCATCTACAATGAGCAGTTCTTC,CASSAGTSGAIIYNEQFF
TRBD2,TRBJ2-1,NA,TRBV5-8,TGTGCCAGCAGCTCTGGACTAGCCCGCCCTGGCTCCTACAATGAGCAGTTCTTC,CASSSGLARPGSYNEQFF
TRBD2,TRBJ2-1,once,TRBV4-1,TGCGCCAGCAGTCCCGGACTAGCGGGGGGGTACAATGAGCAGTTCTTC,CASSPGLAGGYNEQFF
TRBD2,TRBJ2-1,NA,TRBV7-9,TGTGCCAGCAGCCAGGTGGCTAGCGGGGGGATGATGGAGCAGTTCTTC,CASSQVASGGMMEQFF
TRBD2,TRBJ2-7,NA,TRBV27,TGTGCCAGCCTCGGGAGGACCTATGAGCAGTACTTC,CASLGRTYEQYF
NA,TRBJ2-5,once,TRBV7-8,TGTGCCAGCAGCTTAGGCCCCACTAGTAGAGAGACCCAGTACTTC,CASSLGPTSRETQYF
TRBD2,TRBJ2-7,NA,TRBV28,TGTGCCAGCAGTTCCCTCGGTAGCGGGAGCTCCCACGAGCAGTACTTC,CASSSLGSGSSHEQYF
NA,TRBJ2-5,NA,TRBV7-2,TGTGCCAGCAGCTGGAGGGGGCGCGAAGAGACCCAGTACTTC,CASSWRGREETQYF
NA,TRBJ1-2,NA,TRBV18,TGTGCCAGCTCTACGCAGACAGACTATGGCTACACCTTC,CASSTQTDYGYTF
NA,TRBJ1-1,NA,TRBV7-8,TGTGCCAGCAGCTTAGTCCTAGGTGAAGCTTTCTTT,CASSLVLGEAFF
NA,TRBJ1-2,NA,TRBV27,TGTGCCAGCAGTTTAGCCCTAGGGGGACCCTATGGCTACACCTTC,CASSLALGGPYGYTF
NA,TRBJ1-5,NA,TRBV7-6,TGTGCCAGCAGCTCGAGAAGCAATCAGCCCCAGCATTTT,CASSSRSNQPQHF
NA,TRBJ1-1,once,TRBV29-1,TGCAGCGTTGTAAGCAGACTTGAAGCTTTCTTT,CSVVSRLEAFF
TRBD2,TRBJ2-7,NA,TRBV6-5,TGTGCCAGCAGGCCGACTAGCGGGGTTTCCTACGAGCAGTACTTC,CASRPTSGVSYEQYF
NA,TRBJ2-7,NA,TRBV19,TGTGCCAGTAGTATGGAGGGGGCCTTCTACGAGCAGTACTTC,CASSMEGAFYEQYF
NA,TRBJ2-5,NA,TRBV4-3,TGCGCCAGCAGCCAAGATCGGGGATCCCAGTACTTC,CASSQDRGSQYF
TRBD2,TRBJ2-6,NA,TRBV13,TGTGCCAGCAGCTTAGGAGCGGGGGTGACCTCTGGGGCCAACGTCCTGACTTTC,CASSLGAGVTSGANVLTF
NA,TRBJ1-1,NA,TRBV19,TGTGCCAGTAGCTCCCCAGGGACTATGAACACTGAAGCTTTCTTT,CASSSPGTMNTEAFF
NA,TRBJ2-7,NA,TRBV7-2,TGTGCCAGCAGCCCCCGACAGGCACTCGAGCAGTACTTC,CASSPRQALEQYF
NA,TRBJ1-1,once,TRBV29-1,TGCAGCGTTGAACTGGGGGGGAACACTGAAGCTTTCTTT,CSVELGGNTEAFF
NA,TRBJ1-5,NA,TRBV28,TGTGCCAGCAGTTTAGACAGCAGCAATCAGCCCCAGCATTTT,CASSLDSSNQPQHF
TRBD2,TRBJ2-2,NA,TRBV6-1,TGTGCCAGCGAGGGACTAGCGGGAGAAACCGGGGAGCTGTTTTTT,CASEGLAGETGELFF
NA,TRBJ2-3,once,TRBV19,TGTGCCAGTAGTATTAGTAGCAGCACAGATACGCAGTATTTT,CASSISSSTDTQYF